The 2 T cell receptor beta chains below all came from one sample that was sequenced in a study of Ad26.COV2.S vaccination and SARS-CoV-2 variants. Only in-frame clones appear in the TCRdb table, and some are missing; sequencing was by immunoSEQ multiplex PCR. The table includes about 430,000 clones, 90% detected once. Treatment here: some 20 received Ad26.COV2.S at low or high dose, single or two shots; 5 received placebo; per-sample allocation not given. Day 63 after the first injection of vaccine or placebo was the sampling time. The starting material was peripheral blood, obtained in a trial of Ad26.COV2.S vaccine versus placebo. The receptors come from a person aged 18-65 years who received the Ad26.COV2.S COVID-19 vaccine or a placebo.

Concerning this clone itself: The DNA is omitted, as the CDR3 cannot be located on it reliably, and the CDR3 follows TCRdb's listing. The genes are TRBV27 and TRBJ2-7; the table gives TRBD2 as D, unverified against the DNA. From germline, CDR1 is MNHEY and CDR2 SMNVEV (reference sequence). Both ends counted, the CDR3 spans 16 residues. CDR3 in amino acids: CASSFGEGGFPYEQYF.

This chain joins TRBV20-1 and TRBJ1-1; D is perhaps TRBD1 (6 bases). CDR1 DFQATT and CDR2 SNEGSKA come from the germline V gene (reference sequence). This CDR3 has 11 residues. The V end lost 5 bases, the J end lost 7 bases, and 11 bases lay between the germline ends. The CDR3 region is CSALGQIEAFF. The CDR3 DNA follows: TGCAGTGCTTTAGGACAGATTGAAGCTTTCTTT.